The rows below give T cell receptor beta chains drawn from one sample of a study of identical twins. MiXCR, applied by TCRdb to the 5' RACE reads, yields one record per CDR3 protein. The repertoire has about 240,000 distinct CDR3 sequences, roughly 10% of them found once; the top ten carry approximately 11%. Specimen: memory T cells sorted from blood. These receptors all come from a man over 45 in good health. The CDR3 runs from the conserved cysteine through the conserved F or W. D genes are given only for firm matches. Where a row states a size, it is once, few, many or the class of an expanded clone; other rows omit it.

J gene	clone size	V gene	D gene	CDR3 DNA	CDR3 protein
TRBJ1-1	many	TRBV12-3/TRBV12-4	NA	TGTGCCAGCAGTTTAGCCACCAGCCTTGAAGCTTTCTTT	CASSLATSLEAFF
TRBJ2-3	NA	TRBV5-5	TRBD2	TGTGCCAGCAGACCTGGACTAGCGGGGTTAGATACGCAGTATTTT	CASRPGLAGLDTQYF
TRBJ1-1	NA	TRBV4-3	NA	TGCGCCAGCAGCCAAGCCCTCGTGGTGAACACTGAAGCTTTCTTT	CASSQALVVNTEAFF
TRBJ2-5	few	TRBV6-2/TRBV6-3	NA	TGTGCCAGCAAACGGACACAGCAAGAGACCCAGTACTTC	CASKRTQQETQYF
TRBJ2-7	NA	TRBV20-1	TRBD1	TGCAGTGCTAGAGTGGGACAGGGGGAGTACGAGCAGTACTTC	CSARVGQGEYEQYF
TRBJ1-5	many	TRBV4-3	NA	TGCGCCAGCAGCCCTTCGTCGGGCAATCAGCCCCAGCATTTT	CASSPSSGNQPQHF
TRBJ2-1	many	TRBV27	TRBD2	TGTGCCAGCAGTCACGCCAGCGGGAGGTTGTCGAATGAGCAGTTCTTC	CASSHASGRLSNEQFF
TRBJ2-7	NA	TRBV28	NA	TGTGCCAGCATGAGTCCCGGGACCTTTCCCTACGAGCAGTACTTC	CASMSPGTFPYEQYF
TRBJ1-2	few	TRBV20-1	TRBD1	TGCAGTGCCGCTGACAGGGGTGGCTACACCTTC	CSAADRGGYTF
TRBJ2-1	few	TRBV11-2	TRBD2	TGTGCCAGCAGCCAACCGTACTCTAGCGGTCAACGGTACAATGAGCAGTTCTTC	CASSQPYSSGQRYNEQFF
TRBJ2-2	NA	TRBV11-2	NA	TGTGCCAGCACTGAGGGATTCGGTTTTAACACCGGGGAGCTGTTTTTT	CASTEGFGFNTGELFF
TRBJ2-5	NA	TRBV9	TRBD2	TGTGCCAGCAGCGCTAGCGGGGGGGCCCAAGAGACCCAGTACTTC	CASSASGGAQETQYF
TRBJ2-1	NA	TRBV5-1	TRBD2	TGCGCCAGCAGCTTGCCTAGCGGGAGGCACAATGAGCAGTTCTTC	CASSLPSGRHNEQFF
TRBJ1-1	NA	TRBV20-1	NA	TGCAGTGCTCCAGACTACACTGAAGCTTTCTTT	CSAPDYTEAFF